In its sample, the clone carrying this T cell receptor beta chain was seen a few times. As yet, its antigen is unknown. The germline V gene has CDR1 DFQATT and CDR2 SNEGSKA (reference sequence). V was pared by 5 bases and J by 2 bases, with 7 bases of the junction left unmatched. The CDR3 has 14 amino acids. This sample was included in a study of blood T cells in healthy people across ages. Broader study findings: Fewer expanded clones and more diversity marked long-lived versus aged donors. The authors considered diversity estimates from one million T cells to be underestimates.

Alongside a J-beta primer mix, a sample-barcoded 5' primer served in a second PCR lasting about 7 to 11 cycles. A single record per CDR3 protein comes from TCRdb applying MiXCR to the 5' RACE reads. The sample consists of fewer than 1,200,000 distinct CDR3 sequences, around 25% of them appearing once. In addition, the sample was reused for a study of T cells of mothers and their children. That paper notes: Related and unrelated pairs show similar thymic shaping of TCR recombination output.

The J gene is TRBJ2-3, the V gene TRBV20-1; TRBD2 aligns across 7 bases. Sequencing was carried out using blood. The TCR sequence derives from a girl aged 2 to 10 in good health. CDR3 sequence reads: CSAGWSGVTDTQYF. The CDR3 DNA sequence: TGCAGTGCTGGGTGGAGCGGGGTCACAGATACGCAGTATTTT.